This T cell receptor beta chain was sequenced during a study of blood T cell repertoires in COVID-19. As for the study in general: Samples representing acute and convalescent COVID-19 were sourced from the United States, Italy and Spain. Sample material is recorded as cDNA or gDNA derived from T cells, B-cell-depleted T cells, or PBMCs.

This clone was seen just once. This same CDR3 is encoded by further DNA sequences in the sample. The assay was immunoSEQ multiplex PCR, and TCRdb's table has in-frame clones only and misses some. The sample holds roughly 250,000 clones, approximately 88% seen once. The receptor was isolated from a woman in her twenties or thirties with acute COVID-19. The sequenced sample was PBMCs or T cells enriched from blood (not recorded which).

The CDR3: CASSPSGYEQYF. The CDR3 DNA reads TGTGCCAGCAGTCCTAGCGGCTACGAGCAGTACTTC. The chain recombines TRBV6-5 with TRBJ2-7, with 7 bases aligning to TRBD2. The germline CDR1 and CDR2 sequences are MNHEY and SVGAGI. V dropped 5 bases and J dropped 3; count of bases not matched to a gene: 1. The CDR3 spans 12 residues.